This T cell receptor (beta chain) emerged from a study of blood T cell repertoires in COVID-19. The overall study: Sites across the United States, Italy and Spain contributed samples from acute and convalescent COVID-19. Sample material is recorded as cDNA or gDNA derived from T cells, B-cell-depleted T cells, or PBMCs.

In the original analysis: Reference gene primer amplification gave estimated nucleated cell counts. Generated by immunoSEQ multiplex PCR, the TCRdb table keeps only in-frame clones and is missing some. Clone size and V and J calls were adopted from that table, with D and trimming inferred from the DNA. In the table there are 120,000 to 150,000 clones, over 70% of which are singletons. Germline values: CDR1 LNHDA, CDR2 SQIVND (reference sequence). The CDR3 has 15 amino acids. The V gene lost 3 bases and the J gene lost 9 bases, with 21 bases spanning the gap. This receptor was taken from a man aged 50-60 years with active or convalescent COVID-19. This rearrangement joins TRBV19 to TRBJ2-7; tentatively, D is TRBD2 (5 bases). The sample taken for sequencing was peripheral blood. The CDR3 bases are TGTGCCAGTAGTATCAGCGGAGGTTCCTCGAGCGGGCAGTACTTC. This encodes CASSISGGSSSGQYF.